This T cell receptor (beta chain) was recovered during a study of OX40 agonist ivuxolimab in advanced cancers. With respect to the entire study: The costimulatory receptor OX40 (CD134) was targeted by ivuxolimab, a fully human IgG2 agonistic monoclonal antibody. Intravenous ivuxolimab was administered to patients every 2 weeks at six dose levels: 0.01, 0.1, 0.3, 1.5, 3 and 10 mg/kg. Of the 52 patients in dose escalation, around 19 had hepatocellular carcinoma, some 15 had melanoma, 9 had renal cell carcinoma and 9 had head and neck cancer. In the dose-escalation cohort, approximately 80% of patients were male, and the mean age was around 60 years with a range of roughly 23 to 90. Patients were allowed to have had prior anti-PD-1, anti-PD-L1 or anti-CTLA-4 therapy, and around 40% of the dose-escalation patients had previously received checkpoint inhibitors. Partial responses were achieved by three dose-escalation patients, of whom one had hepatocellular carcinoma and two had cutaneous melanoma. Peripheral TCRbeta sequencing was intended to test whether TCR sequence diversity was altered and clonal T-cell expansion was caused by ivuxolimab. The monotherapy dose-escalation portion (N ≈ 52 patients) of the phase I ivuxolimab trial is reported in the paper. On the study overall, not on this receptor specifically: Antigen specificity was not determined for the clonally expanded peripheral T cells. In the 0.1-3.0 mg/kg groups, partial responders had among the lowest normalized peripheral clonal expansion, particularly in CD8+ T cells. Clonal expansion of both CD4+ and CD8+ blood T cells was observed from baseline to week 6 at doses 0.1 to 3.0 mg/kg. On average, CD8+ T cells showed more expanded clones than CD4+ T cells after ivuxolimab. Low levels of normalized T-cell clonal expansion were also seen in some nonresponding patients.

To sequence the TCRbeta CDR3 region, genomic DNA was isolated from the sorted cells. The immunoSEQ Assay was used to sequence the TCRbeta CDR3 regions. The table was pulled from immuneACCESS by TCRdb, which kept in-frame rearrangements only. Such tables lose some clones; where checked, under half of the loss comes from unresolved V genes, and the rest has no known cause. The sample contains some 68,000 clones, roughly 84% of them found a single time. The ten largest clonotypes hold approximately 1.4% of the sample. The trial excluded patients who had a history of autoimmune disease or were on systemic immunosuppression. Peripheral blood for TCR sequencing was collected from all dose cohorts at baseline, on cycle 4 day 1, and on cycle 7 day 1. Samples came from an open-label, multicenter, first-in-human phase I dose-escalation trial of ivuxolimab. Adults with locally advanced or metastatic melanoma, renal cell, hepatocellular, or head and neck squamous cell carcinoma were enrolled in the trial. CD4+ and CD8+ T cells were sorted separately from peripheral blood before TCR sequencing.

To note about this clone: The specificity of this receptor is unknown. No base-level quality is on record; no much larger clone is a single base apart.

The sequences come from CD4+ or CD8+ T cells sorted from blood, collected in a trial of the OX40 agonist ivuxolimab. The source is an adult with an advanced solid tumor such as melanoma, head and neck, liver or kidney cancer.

The DNA sequence is given as TGTGCCAGCAGTTTCCAGGGGATCTATGGCTACACCTTC. Its coded protein is CASSFQGIYGYTF. In this chain, TRBV28 is recombined with TRBJ1-2; the D gene is possibly TRBD1, with 6 bases matching. CDR1 and CDR2 (MDHEN, SYDVKM) derive from the germline V gene. V is reduced by 3 bases and J by 4 bases, leaving a spacing of 9 bases between them. From cysteine to phenylalanine, the CDR3 is 13 amino acids long. The DNA shown is the 39-base CDR3, in frame from base 1.